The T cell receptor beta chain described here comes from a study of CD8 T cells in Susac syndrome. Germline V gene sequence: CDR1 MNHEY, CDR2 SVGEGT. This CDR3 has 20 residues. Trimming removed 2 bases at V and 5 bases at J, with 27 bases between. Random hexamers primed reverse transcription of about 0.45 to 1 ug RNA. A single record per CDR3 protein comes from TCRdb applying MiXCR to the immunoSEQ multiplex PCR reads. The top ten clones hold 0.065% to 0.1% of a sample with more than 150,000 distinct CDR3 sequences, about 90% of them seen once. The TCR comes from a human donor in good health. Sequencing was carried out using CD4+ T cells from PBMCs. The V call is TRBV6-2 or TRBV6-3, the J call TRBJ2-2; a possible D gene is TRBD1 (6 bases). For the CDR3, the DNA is TGTGCCAGCAGTTACAGACCACGTCCCTACACTAGAAGGGGGACCGGGGAGCTGTTTTTT. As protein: CASSYRPRPYTRRGTGELFF.